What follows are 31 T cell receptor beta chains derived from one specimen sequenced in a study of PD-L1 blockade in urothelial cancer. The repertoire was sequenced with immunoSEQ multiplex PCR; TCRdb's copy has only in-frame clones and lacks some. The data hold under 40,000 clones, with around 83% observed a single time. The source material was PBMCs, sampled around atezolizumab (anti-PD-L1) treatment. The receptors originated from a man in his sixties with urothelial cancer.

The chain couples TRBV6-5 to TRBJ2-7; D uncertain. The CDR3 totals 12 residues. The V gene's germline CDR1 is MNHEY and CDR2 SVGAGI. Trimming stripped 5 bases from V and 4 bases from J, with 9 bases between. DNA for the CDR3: TGTGCCAGCAGTAAAAACGGGTACGAGCAGTACTTC. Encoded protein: CASSKNGYEQYF.

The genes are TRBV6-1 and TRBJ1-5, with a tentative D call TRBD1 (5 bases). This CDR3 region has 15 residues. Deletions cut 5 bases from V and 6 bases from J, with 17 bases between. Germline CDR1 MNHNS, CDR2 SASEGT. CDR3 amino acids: CASSSHGGVGQPQHF. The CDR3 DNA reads TGTGCCAGCAGTTCCCATGGAGGGGTTGGTCAGCCCCAGCATTTT.

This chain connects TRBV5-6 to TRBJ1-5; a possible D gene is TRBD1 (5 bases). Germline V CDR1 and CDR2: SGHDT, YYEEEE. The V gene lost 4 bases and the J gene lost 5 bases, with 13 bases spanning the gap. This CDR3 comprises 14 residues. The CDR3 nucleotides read TGTGCCAGCAGCCGTCAGGGAGGGGATCAGCCCCAGCATTTT. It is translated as CASSRQGGDQPQHF.

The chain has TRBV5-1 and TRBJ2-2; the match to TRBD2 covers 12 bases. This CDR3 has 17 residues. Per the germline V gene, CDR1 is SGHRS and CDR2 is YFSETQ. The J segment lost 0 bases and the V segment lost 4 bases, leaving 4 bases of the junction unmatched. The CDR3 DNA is TGCGCCAGCAGCCAGCGGACTAGCGGGGCGAACACCGGGGAGCTGTTTTTT. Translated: CASSQRTSGANTGELFF. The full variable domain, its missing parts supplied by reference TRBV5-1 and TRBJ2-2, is KAGVTQTPRYLIKTRGQQVTLSCSPISGHRSVSWYQQTPGQGLQFLFEYFSETQRNKGNFPGRFSGRQFSNSRSEMNVSTLELGDSALYLCASSQRTSGANTGELFFGEGSRLTVL.

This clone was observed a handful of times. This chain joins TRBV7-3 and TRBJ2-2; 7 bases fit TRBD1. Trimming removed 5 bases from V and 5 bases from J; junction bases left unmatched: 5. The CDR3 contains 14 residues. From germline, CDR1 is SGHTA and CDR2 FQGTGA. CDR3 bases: TGTGCCAGCAGCACACAGGGGACGACCGGGGAGCTGTTTTTT. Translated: CASSTQGTTGELFF.

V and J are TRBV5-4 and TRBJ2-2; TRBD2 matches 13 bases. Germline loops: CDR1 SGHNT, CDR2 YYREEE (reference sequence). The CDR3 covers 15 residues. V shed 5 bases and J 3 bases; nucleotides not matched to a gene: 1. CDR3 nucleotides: TGTGCCAGCAGACTAGCGGGAGGGGACACCGGGGAGCTGTTTTTT. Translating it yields CASRLAGGDTGELFF. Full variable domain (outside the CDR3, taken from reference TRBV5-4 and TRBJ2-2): ETGVTQSPTHLIKTRGQQVTLRCSSQSGHNTVSWYQQALGQGPQFIFQYYREEENGRGNFPPRFSGLQFPNYSSELNVNALELDDSALYLCASRLAGGDTGELFFGEGSRLTVL.

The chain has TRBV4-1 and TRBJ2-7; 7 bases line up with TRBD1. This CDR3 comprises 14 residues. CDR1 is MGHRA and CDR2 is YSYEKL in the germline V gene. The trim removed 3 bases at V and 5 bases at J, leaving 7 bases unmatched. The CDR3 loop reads CASSQPTGEHEQYF. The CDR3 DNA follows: TGCGCCAGCAGCCAGCCCACAGGGGAACACGAGCAGTACTTC.

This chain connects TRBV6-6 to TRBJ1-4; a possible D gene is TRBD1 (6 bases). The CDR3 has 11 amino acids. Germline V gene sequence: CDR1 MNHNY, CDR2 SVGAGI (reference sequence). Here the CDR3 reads CGSQGGEKLFF. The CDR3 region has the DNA TGTGGCTCACAGGGTGGTGAAAAACTGTTTTTT.

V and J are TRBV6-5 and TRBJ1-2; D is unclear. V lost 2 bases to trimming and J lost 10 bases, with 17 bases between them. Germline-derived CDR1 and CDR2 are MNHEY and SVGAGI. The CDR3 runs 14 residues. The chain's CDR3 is CASSYERQPKTYTF. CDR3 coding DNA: TGTGCCAGCAGTTACGAGAGGCAGCCAAAGACCTACACCTTC.

The CDR3 sequence: CASSLKDTLIHTF. CDR3 sequence (DNA): TGTGCCAGCAGTTTGAAGGACACCCTTATACACACCTTC. The chain joins TRBV27 to TRBJ1-2; the D gene is possibly TRBD1 (5 bases). Between the trimmed V and J ends, which lost 3 bases and 12 bases, there was a span of 17 bases. Germline lookup yields CDR1 MNHEY and CDR2 SMNVEV (reference sequence). The CDR3 loop spans 13 amino acids.

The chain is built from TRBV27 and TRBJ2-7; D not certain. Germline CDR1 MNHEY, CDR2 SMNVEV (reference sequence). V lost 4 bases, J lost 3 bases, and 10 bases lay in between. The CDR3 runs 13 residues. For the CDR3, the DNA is TGTGCCAGCAGTTCATTCCCCGGCTACGAGCAGTACTTC. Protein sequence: CASSSFPGYEQYF.

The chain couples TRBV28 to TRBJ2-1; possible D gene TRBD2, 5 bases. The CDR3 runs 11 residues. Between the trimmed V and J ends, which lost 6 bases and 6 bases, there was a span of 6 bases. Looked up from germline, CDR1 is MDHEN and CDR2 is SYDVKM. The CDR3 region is CASSSGNEQFF. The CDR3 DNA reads TGTGCCAGCAGCAGCGGCAATGAGCAGTTCTTC.

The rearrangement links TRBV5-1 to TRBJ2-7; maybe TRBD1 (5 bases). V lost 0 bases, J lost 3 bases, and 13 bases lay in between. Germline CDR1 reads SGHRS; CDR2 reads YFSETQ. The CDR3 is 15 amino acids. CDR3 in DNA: TGCGCCAGCAGCTTGGAGGTAGGGGCGCTCTACGAGCAGTACTTC. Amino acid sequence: CASSLEVGALYEQYF.

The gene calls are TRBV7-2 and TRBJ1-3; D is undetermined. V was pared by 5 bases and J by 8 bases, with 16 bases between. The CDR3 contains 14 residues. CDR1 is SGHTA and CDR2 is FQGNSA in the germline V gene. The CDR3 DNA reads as TGTGCCAGCAGCCTCAGCGACGGGGTGGACACCATATATTTT. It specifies CASSLSDGVDTIYF. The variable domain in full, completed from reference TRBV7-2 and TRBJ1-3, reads GAGVSQSPSNKVTEKGKDVELRCDPISGHTALYWYRQSLGQGLEFLIYFQGNSAPDKSGLPSDRFSAERTGGSVSTLTIQRTQQEDSAVYLCASSLSDGVDTIYFGEGSWLTVV.

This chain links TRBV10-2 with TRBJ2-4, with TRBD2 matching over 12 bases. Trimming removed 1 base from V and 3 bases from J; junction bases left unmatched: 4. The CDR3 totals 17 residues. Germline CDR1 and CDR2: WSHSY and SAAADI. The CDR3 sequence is CASSELLAGGRKNIQYF. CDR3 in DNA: TGCGCCAGCAGTGAGTTACTAGCGGGAGGACGCAAAAACATTCAGTACTTC.

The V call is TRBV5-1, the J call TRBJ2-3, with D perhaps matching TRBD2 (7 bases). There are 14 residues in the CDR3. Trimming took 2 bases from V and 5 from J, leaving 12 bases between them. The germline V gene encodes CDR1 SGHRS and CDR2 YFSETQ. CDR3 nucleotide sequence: TGCGCCAGCAGCTTAGGGGGGGCGTTAGATACGCAGTATTTT. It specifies CASSLGGALDTQYF. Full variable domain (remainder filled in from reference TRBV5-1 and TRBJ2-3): KAGVTQTPRYLIKTRGQQVTLSCSPISGHRSVSWYQQTPGQGLQFLFEYFSETQRNKGNFPGRFSGRQFSNSRSEMNVSTLELGDSALYLCASSLGGALDTQYFGPGTRLTVL.

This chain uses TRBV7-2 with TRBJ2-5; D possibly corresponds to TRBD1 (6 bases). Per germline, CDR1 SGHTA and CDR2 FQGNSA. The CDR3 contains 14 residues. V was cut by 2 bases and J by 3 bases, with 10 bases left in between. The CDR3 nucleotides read TGTGCCAGCAGCTTACAACAGGGAAAAGAGACCCAGTACTTC. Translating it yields CASSLQQGKETQYF.

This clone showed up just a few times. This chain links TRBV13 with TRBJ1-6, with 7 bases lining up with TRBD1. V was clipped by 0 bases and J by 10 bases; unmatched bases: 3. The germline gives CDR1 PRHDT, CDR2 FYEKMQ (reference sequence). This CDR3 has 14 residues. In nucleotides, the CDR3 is TGTGCCAGCAGCTTAGGGGACAGGAGATCACCCCTCCACTTT. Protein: CASSLGDRRSPLHF.

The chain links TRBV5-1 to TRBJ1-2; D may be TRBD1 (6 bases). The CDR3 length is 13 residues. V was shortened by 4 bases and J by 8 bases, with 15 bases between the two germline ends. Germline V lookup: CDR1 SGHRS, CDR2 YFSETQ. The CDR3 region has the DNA TGCGCCAGCAGCGCCGACAGGTTAACGGGCTACACCTTC. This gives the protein CASSADRLTGYTF.

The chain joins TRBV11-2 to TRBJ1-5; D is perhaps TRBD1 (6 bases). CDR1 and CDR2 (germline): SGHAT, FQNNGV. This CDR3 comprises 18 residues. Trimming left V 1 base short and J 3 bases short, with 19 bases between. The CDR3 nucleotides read TGTGCCAGCAGCTTAGCCATTGGGGCAGGGGCCCTCAATCAGCCCCAGCATTTT. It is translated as CASSLAIGAGALNQPQHF.

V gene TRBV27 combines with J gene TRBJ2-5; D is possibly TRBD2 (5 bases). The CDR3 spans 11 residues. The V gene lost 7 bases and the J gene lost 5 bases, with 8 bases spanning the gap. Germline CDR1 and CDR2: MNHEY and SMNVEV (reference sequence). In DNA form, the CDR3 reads TGTGCCAGCACGCGAGGGGAGACCCAGTACTTC. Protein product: CASTRGETQYF.

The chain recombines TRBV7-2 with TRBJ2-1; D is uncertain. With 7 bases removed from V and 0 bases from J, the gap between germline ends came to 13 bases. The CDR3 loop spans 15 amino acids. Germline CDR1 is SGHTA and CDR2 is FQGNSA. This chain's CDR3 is CASIPQVSSYNEQFF. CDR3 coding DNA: TGTGCCAGCATCCCGCAGGTCAGCTCCTACAATGAGCAGTTCTTC. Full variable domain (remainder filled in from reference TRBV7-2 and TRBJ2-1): GAGVSQSPSNKVTEKGKDVELRCDPISGHTALYWYRQSLGQGLEFLIYFQGNSAPDKSGLPSDRFSAERTGGSVSTLTIQRTQQEDSAVYLCASIPQVSSYNEQFFGPGTRLTVL.

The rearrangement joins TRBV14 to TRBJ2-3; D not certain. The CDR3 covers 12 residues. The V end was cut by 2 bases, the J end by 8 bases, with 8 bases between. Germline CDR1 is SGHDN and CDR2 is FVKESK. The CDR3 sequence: CASSQTRVTQYF. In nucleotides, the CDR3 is TGTGCCAGCAGCCAAACGCGAGTTACGCAGTATTTT.

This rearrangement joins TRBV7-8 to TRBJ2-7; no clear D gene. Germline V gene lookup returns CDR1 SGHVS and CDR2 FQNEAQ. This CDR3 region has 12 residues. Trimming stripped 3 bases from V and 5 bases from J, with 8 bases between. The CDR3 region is CASSFSGNEQYF. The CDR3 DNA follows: TGTGCCAGCAGCTTTTCTGGCAACGAGCAGTACTTC.

The chain's CDR3 is CASSPSVVETEAFF. Here the CDR3 DNA reads TGCGCCAGCAGCCCCAGCGTGGTTGAGACTGAAGCTTTCTTT. The chain employs TRBV5-1 and TRBJ1-1; D not resolved. Germline loops: CDR1 SGHRS, CDR2 YFSETQ. The CDR3 contains 14 residues. The ends were cut back, 4 bases at V and 5 bases at J, with 15 bases in the middle.

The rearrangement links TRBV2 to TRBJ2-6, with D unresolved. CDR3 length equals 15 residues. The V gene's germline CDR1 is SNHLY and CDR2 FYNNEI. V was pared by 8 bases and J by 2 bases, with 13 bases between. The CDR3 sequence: CASGSGPTGANVLTF. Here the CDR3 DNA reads TGTGCCAGCGGGTCAGGTCCGACTGGGGCCAACGTCCTGACTTTC.

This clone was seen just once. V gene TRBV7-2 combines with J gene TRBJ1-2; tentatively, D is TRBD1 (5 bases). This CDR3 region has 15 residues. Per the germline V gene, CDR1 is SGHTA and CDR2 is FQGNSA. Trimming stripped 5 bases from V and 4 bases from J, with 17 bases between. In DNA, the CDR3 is TGTGCCAGCAGCCCCGGCGGTCAGGGTGGCTATGGCTACACCTTC. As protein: CASSPGGQGGYGYTF. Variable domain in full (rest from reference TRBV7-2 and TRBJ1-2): GAGVSQSPSNKVTEKGKDVELRCDPISGHTALYWYRQSLGQGLEFLIYFQGNSAPDKSGLPSDRFSAERTGGSVSTLTIQRTQQEDSAVYLCASSPGGQGGYGYTFGSGTRLTVV.

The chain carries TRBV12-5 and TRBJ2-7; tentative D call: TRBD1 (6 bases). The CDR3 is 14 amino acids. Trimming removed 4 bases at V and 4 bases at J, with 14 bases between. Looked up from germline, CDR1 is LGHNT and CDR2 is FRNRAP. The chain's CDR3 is CASGYFGGFYEQYF. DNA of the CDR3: TGTGCTAGTGGTTATTTTGGGGGCTTTTACGAGCAGTACTTC.

CDR3 bases: TGTGCCAGTAAAGGTTTCTCGGGGCAGGGGAACTATGGCTACACCTTC. This gives the protein CASKGFSGQGNYGYTF. V is TRBV19 and J is TRBJ1-2, with D tentatively TRBD1 (6 bases). CDR1 is LNHDA and CDR2 is SQIVND in the germline V gene (reference sequence). The CDR3 spans 16 residues. The germline V and J ends were trimmed by 7 bases and 2 bases, with 20 bases remaining between them.

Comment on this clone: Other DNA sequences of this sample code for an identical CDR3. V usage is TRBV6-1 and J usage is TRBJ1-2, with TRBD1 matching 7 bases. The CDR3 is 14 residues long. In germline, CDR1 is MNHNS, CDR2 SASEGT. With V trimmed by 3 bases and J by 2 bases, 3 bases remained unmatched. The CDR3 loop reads CASSDVDRNYGYTF. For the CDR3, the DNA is TGTGCCAGCAGTGACGTGGACAGGAACTATGGCTACACCTTC.

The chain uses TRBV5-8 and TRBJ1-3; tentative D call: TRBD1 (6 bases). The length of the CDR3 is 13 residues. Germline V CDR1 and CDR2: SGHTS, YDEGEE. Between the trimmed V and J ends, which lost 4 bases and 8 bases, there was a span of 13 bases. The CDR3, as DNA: TGTGCCAGCAGCCGGATCAGGGGAGACACCATATATTTT. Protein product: CASSRIRGDTIYF.